This T cell receptor beta chain comes out of a study of cytomegalovirus exposure and HLA in healthy donors. PCR employed 60 Vbeta and 13 Jbeta primers. This table comes from immunoSEQ multiplex PCR, and its TCRdb copy is limited to in-frame clones, with some not included. The sample records 200,000 to 250,000 clones, approximately 88% being singletons. This CDR3 is built from 17 residues. CDR1 and CDR2 from the germline V gene are MNHNS and SASEGT. J gave up 0 bases and V 3 bases, and 5 bases lay outside the gene matches. General study points: In a later analysis, common viral pathogens appeared linked to several of the most significant clusters.

Remarks on this clone: The antigen is undetermined.

Sequenced sample: PBMCs. The TCR was taken from a boy between 2 and 10 years old in good health and CMV-seronegative. The chain employs TRBV6-1 and TRBJ1-4; 9 nucleotides agree with TRBD1. CDR3 sequence: CASSESRDRATNEKLFF. The CDR3 DNA is TGTGCCAGCAGTGAGTCCCGGGACAGGGCAACTAATGAAAAACTGTTTTTT.